Listed here is a single T cell receptor (beta chain). What it binds is unknown. The sample comes from a study of beta chain features in type 1 diabetes. General study points: Possible PCR preference for shorter templates applied equally to patients and controls. Insertion counts at VDJ junctions were lower in type 1 diabetes patients, who also showed more deletions there.

The CDR3 length is 15 residues. In germline, CDR1 is SGHTA, CDR2 FQGNSA. The germline V and J ends were trimmed by 2 bases and 7 bases, with 17 bases remaining between them. Sequencing targeted expressed TCRB transcripts, as all isolated RNA had been reverse transcribed. Profiled with immunoSEQ multiplex PCR; TCRdb holds only in-frame clones, not every one. The sample lists tens of thousands of clones; around a third were seen once. Source material: stem cell memory CD4+ T cells from blood. V usage is TRBV7-2 and J usage is TRBJ2-5; possibly TRBD2 for D (6 bases). The TCR sequence derives from a woman under 30 in good health. CDR3 residues: CASSLRRGLDGTQYF. CDR3 DNA sequence: TGTGCCAGCAGCTTAAGGCGGGGCCTAGACGGGACCCAGTACTTC.